This section outlines one TCR beta chain sequence together with its context. What it binds is unknown. Blood draws occurred at baseline, cycle 4 day 1, and cycle 7 day 1. The record originates from a study of OX40 agonist ivuxolimab in advanced cancers. General study points: More expanded clones were found, on average, in CD8+ than in CD4+ T cells.

Assay used: immunoSEQ multiplex PCR; TCRdb lists only in-frame clones, some missing. Of around 64,000 clones listed, around four fifths are singletons. This specimen was CD4+ or CD8+ T cells sorted from blood, taken in a trial of the OX40 agonist ivuxolimab. The receptor was isolated from an adult with an advanced solid tumor such as melanoma, head and neck, liver or kidney cancer.

In nucleotides, the CDR3 is TGTGCCAGTAGAACTGGGGGACAGGGGAGGAGTCAGCCCCAGCATTTT. Its translation is CASRTGGQGRSQPQHF. The V call is TRBV19, the J call TRBJ1-5, with 10 bases matching TRBD1. The CDR3 has 16 residues. The V segment lost 6 bases and the J segment 6 bases; nucleotides outside the gene matches: 11. The V gene's germline CDR1 is LNHDA and CDR2 SQIVND (reference sequence).